These 7 T cell receptor beta chains were sequenced from one sample in a study of T-cell reconstitution after alpha-beta-depleted transplantation in children. Researchers prepared the TCRbeta library using unique molecular identifiers, the study reports. MiXCR, applied by TCRdb to the PCR reads, yields one record per CDR3 protein. The sample includes approximately 980,000 distinct CDR3 sequences, about 29% of them seen just once. The source was PBMCs, mostly from graft donor cells, collected 360 days after TCRalphabeta/CD19-depleted stem cell transplant. The receptors shown here come from a boy less than two years old who had a stem cell transplant for SCID, so the T cells may come from the graft donor.

The chain carries TRBV27 and TRBJ1-2, with D hard to call. This CDR3 is built from 14 residues. Germline lookup yields CDR1 MNHEY and CDR2 SMNVEV (reference sequence). V was cut by 3 bases and J by 4 bases, with 12 bases left in between. The CDR3 DNA reads TGTGCCAGCAGTTTTTCCTCGGAGGGCTATGGCTACACCTTC. Protein sequence: CASSFSSEGYGYTF.

This clonotype has a handful of counts. The gene calls are TRBV6-6 and TRBJ1-1; TRBD1 matches at 9 bases. CDR1 is MNHNY and CDR2 is SVGAGI in the germline V gene (reference sequence). Trimming cost V 2 bases and J 7 bases; bases outside gene matches: 2. The CDR3 consists of 13 residues. The CDR3 bases are TGTGCCAGCAGTTACGGGACAGGGATTGAAGCTTTCTTT. Protein: CASSYGTGIEAFF.

This clonotype was seen more than once but under ten times. The V gene is TRBV4-1, the J gene TRBJ2-1; D unresolved. The V and J ends lost 3 bases and 1 base respectively, with 10 bases between them. Germline V lookup: CDR1 MGHRA, CDR2 YSYEKL. The CDR3 is 15 amino acids. CDR3 nucleotides: TGCGCCAGCAGCCACCAGGACGGTTCCTACAATGAGCAGTTCTTC. Residues: CASSHQDGSYNEQFF.

This clonotype occurred a few times. The chain is built from TRBV27 and TRBJ2-7; 7 bases are shared with TRBD1. Germline lookup yields CDR1 MNHEY and CDR2 SMNVEV (reference sequence). Trimming cost V 5 bases and J 3 bases; bases outside gene matches: 13. The CDR3 contains 16 residues. The CDR3 DNA is TGTGCCAGCAGTGCCTGGGACCGGGACAGAAACTACGAGCAGTACTTC. Its protein is CASSAWDRDRNYEQYF.

Only a few counts were recorded for this clonotype. J is TRBJ1-5 and V is TRBV5-1; tentative D call: TRBD1 (5 bases). Trimming left V 0 bases short and J 6 bases short, with 13 bases between. This CDR3 spans 15 amino acids. CDR1 and CDR2 (germline): SGHRS, YFSETQ. The CDR3 reads CASSLGGGGGQPQHF. DNA for the CDR3: TGCGCCAGCAGCTTGGGGGGCGGGGGAGGTCAGCCCCAGCATTTT. The whole variable domain, filled in from reference TRBV5-1 and TRBJ1-5, reads KAGVTQTPRYLIKTRGQQVTLSCSPISGHRSVSWYQQTPGQGLQFLFEYFSETQRNKGNFPGRFSGRQFSNSRSEMNVSTLELGDSALYLCASSLGGGGGQPQHFGDGTRLSIL.

This clonotype was detected only a few times. V is TRBV12-3 or TRBV12-4 and J is TRBJ1-5, with 7 bases lining up with TRBD1. V shed 9 bases, J shed 7 bases, and the junction held 6 bases outside the gene matches. The CDR3 spans 12 residues. The CDR3 region has the DNA TGTGCCAGTAGACAGGGACGACAGCCCCAGCATTTT. Translating gives CASRQGRQPQHF.

The J gene is TRBJ2-7, the V gene TRBV7-6; a possible D gene is TRBD1 (7 bases). The germline V and J ends were trimmed by 8 bases and 1 base, with 12 bases remaining between them. This CDR3 has 13 amino acids. Germline assignment: CDR1 SGHVS and CDR2 FNYEAQ. The CDR3 protein is CASGGTDSYEQYF. CDR3 nucleotides: TGTGCCAGCGGCGGGACAGATTCCTACGAGCAGTACTTC.